These T cell receptor beta chains were read from a single sample in a study of blood T cell repertoires in COVID-19. Clones were read by immunoSEQ multiplex PCR, and TCRdb kept only the in-frame ones, dropping some. The sample has 76,000 or so clones, 85% to 90% seen once; the top ten hold around a sixth. The specimen was peripheral blood. These receptors all come from a man older than 75 in a cohort sampled during active COVID-19. CDR3s include the opening cysteine and the closing phenylalanine or tryptophan. D genes are given only for firm matches. Size is omitted from some rows. Given values are once, few, many or a class for expanded clones.

>.|.|TRBJ1-6|TRBV7-8
CASWRGAREVNSPLHF
TGTGCCAGCTGGCGAGGGGCCCGGGAAGTAAATTCACCCCTCCACTTT
>once|TRBD1|TRBJ2-2|TRBV5-6
CASSLDFVTGFPGELFF
TGTGCCAGCAGCTTGGATTTCGTGACAGGGTTTCCCGGGGAGCTGTTTTTT
>.|.|TRBJ2-5|TRBV2
CASSDMAETQYF
TGTGCCAGCAGTGACATGGCTGAGACCCAGTACTTC
>.|.|TRBJ1-5|TRBV10-3
CAISEMEQGSTPQHF
TGTGCCATCAGTGAGATGGAGCAGGGGTCTACGCCCCAGCATTTT
>.|TRBD1|TRBJ2-4|TRBV6-5
CASSRDRYGIQYF
TGTGCCAGCAGTAGGGACAGATATGGCATTCAGTACTTC
>.|TRBD2|TRBJ2-2|TRBV2
CASSVQGLASTGELFF
TGTGCCAGCAGTGTACAGGGACTAGCTAGCACCGGGGAGCTGTTTTTT
>few|.|TRBJ1-5|TRBV6-1
CASSDRVPQPQHF
TGTGCCAGCAGTGACAGGGTTCCGCAGCCCCAGCATTTT
>.|TRBD1|TRBJ2-3|TRBV2
CASSVDRGRADTQYF
TGTGCCAGCAGTGTAGACAGGGGGCGGGCAGATACGCAGTATTTT
>.|TRBD1|TRBJ2-7|TRBV7-2
CASTPGQASSYEQYF
TGTGCCAGCACCCCCGGACAGGCAAGCTCCTACGAGCAGTACTTC
>.|TRBD2|TRBJ2-7|TRBV6-1
CASSETGGGAYEQYF
TGTGCCAGCAGTGAAACTGGCGGGGGGGCCTACGAGCAGTACTTC
>.|TRBD1|TRBJ2-1|TRBV3-1/TRBV3-2
CASRPRDRGNEQFF
TGTGCCAGCAGGCCCCGGGACAGGGGCAATGAGCAGTTCTTC
>.|.|TRBJ2-5|TRBV20-1
CSAPARETQYF
TGCAGTGCCCCGGCGCGGGAGACCCAGTACTTC
>.|.|TRBJ1-1|TRBV11-3
CASSPGQGYGAFF
TGTGCCAGCAGCCCCGGGCAGGGGTATGGAGCTTTCTTT
>.|.|TRBJ2-3|TRBV19
CASSIARGDTQYF
TGTGCCAGTAGTATAGCTAGGGGTGATACGCAGTATTTT
>.|.|TRBJ2-5|TRBV6-1
CASSEDWGRPKETQYF
TGTGCCAGCAGCGAAGATTGGGGCAGGCCTAAAGAGACCCAGTACTTC
>.|.|TRBJ2-3|TRBV5-1
CASREGGSTDTQYF
TGCGCCAGCAGGGAGGGGGGGAGCACAGATACGCAGTATTTT
>.|TRBD2|TRBJ2-1|TRBV2
CASSGLVYNEQFF
TGTGCCAGCTCGGGACTAGTCTACAATGAGCAGTTCTTC